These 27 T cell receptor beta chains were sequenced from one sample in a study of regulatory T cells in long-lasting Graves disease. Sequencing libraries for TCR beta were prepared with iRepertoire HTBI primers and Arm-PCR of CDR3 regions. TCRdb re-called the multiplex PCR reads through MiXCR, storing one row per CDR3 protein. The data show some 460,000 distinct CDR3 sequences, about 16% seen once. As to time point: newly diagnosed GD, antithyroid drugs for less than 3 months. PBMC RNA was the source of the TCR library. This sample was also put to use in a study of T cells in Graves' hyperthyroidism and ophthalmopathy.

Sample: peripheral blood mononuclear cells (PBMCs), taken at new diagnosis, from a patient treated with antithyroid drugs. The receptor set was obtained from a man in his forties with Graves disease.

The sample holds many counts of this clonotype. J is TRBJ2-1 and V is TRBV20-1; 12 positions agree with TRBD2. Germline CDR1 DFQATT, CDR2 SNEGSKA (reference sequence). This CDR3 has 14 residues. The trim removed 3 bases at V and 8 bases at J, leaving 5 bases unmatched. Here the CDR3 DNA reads TGCAGTGCTAGCGAGACTAGCGGGAGTGATGAGCAGTTCTTC. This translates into CSASETSGSDEQFF.

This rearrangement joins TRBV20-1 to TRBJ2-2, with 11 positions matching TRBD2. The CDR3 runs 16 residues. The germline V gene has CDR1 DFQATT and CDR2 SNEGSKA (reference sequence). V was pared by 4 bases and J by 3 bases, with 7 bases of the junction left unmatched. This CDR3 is CSATRLAGGYTGELFF. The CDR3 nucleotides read TGCAGTGCTACTAGGCTAGCGGGGGGATACACCGGGGAGCTGTTTTTT.

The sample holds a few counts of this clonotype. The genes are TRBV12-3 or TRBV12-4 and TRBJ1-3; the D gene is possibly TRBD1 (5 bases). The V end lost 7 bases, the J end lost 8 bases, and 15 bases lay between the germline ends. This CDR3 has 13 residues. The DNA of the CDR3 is TGTGCCAGCACCGACGGGGCTGGGGACACCATATATTTT. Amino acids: CASTDGAGDTIYF.

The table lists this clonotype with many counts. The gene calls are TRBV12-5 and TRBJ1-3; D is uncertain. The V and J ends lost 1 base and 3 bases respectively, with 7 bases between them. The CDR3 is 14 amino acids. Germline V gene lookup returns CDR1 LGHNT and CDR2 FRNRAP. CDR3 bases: TGTGCTAGTGGTTTGGGGAGTATTGGAAACACCATATATTTT. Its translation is CASGLGSIGNTIYF.

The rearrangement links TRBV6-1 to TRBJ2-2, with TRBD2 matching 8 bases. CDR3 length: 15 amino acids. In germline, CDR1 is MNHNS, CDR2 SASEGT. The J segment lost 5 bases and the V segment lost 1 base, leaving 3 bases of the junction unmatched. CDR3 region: CASSEETGGTGELFF. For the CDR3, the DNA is TGTGCCAGCAGTGAAGAAACGGGAGGGACCGGGGAGCTGTTTTTT.

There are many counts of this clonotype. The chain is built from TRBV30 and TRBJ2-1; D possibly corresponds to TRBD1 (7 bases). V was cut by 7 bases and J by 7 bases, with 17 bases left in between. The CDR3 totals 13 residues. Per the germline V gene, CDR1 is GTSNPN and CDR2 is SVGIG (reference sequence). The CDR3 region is CALGGTANNEQFF. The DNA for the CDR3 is TGTGCCTTAGGCGGGACAGCGAATAATGAGCAGTTCTTC.

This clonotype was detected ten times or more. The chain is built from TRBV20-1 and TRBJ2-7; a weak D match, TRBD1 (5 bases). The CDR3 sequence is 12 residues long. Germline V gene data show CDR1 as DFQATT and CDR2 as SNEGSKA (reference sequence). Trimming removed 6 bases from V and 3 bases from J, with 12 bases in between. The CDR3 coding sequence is TGCAGTGCATGGGGCCAGCACTACGAGCAGTACTTC. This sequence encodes CSAWGQHYEQYF.

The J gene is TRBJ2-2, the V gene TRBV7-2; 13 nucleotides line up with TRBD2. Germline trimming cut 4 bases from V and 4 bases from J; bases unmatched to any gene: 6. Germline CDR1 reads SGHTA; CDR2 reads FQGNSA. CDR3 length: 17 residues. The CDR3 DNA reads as TGTGCCAGCAGCTCTCGGACTAGCGGGAGTATCACCGGGGAGCTGTTTTTT. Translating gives CASSSRTSGSITGELFF.

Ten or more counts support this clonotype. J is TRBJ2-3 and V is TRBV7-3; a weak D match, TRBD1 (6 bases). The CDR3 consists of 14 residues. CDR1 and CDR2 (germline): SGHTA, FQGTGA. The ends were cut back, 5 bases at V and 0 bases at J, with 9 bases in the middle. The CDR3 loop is CASSPTGSTDTQYF. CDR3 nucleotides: TGTGCCAGCAGCCCAACAGGGAGCACAGATACGCAGTATTTT.

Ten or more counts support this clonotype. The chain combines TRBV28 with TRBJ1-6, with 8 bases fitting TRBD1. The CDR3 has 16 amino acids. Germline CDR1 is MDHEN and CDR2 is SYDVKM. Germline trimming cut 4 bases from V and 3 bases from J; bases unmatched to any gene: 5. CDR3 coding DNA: TGTGCCAGCAGTTCCACCGGGACAGGCTATAATTCACCCCTCCACTTT. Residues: CASSSTGTGYNSPLHF.

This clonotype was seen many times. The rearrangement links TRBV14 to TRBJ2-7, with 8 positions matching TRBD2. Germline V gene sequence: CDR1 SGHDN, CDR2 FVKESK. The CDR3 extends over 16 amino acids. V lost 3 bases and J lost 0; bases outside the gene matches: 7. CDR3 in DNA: TGTGCCAGCAGCCAGATGGGAGCGGGGGCCTCCTACGAGCAGTACTTC. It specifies CASSQMGAGASYEQYF. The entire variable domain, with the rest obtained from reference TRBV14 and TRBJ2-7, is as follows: EAGVTQFPSHSVIEKGQTVTLRCDPISGHDNLYWYRRVMGKEIKFLLHFVKESKQDESGMPNNRFLAERTGGTYSTLKVQPAELEDSGVYFCASSQMGAGASYEQYFGPGTRLTVT.

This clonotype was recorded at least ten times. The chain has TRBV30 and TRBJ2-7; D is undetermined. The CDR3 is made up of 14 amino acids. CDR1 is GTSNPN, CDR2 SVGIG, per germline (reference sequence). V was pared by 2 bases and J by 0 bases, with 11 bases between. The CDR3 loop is CAWSIVGSSYEQYF. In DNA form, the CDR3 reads TGTGCCTGGAGTATTGTCGGTAGCTCCTACGAGCAGTACTTC.

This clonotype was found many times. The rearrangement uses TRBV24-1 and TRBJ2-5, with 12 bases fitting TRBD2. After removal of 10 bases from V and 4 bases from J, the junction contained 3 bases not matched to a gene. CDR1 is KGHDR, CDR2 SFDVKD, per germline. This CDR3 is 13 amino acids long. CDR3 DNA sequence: TGTGCCACATCGACTAGCGGGAGAGAGACCCAGTACTTC. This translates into CATSTSGRETQYF.

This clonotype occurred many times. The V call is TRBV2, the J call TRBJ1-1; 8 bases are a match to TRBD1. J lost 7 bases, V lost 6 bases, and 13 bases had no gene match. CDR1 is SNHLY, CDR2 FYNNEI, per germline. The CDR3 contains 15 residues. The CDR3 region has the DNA TGTGCCAGCAGCACCGCAGGGGGCCAGTATGGTGAAGCTTTCTTT. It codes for CASSTAGGQYGEAFF.

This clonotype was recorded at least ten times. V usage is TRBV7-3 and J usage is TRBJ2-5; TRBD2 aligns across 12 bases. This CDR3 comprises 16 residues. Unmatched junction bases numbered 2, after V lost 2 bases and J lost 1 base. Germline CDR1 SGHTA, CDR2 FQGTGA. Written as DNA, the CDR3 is TGTGCCAGCAGCTTACAGGGACTAGCGGGCCAAGAGACCCAGTACTTC. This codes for CASSLQGLAGQETQYF. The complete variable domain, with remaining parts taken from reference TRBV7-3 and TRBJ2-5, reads GAGVSQTPSNKVTEKGKYVELRCDPISGHTALYWYRQSLGQGPEFLIYFQGTGAADDSGLPNDRFFAVRPEGSVSTLKIQRTERGDSAVYLCASSLQGLAGQETQYFGPGTRLLVL.

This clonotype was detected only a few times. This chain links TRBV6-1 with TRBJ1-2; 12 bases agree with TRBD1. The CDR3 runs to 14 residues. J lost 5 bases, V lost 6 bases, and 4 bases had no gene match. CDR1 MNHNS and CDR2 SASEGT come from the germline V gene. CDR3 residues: CASRGTGGVYGYTF. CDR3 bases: TGTGCCAGCAGAGGGACAGGGGGCGTTTATGGCTACACCTTC.

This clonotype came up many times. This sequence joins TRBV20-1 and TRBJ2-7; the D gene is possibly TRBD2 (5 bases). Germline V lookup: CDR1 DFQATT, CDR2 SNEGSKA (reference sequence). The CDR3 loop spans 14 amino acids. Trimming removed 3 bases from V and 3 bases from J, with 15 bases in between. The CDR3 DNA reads TGCAGTGCTAGCGATGGGTCCGAGGGCTACGAGCAGTACTTC. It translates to CSASDGSEGYEQYF.

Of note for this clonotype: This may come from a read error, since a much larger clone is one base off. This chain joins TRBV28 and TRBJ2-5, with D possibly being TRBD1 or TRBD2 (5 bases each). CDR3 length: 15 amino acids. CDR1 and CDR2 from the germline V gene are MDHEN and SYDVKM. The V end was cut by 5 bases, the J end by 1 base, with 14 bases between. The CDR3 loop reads CASSERDHLQETQYF. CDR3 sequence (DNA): TGTGCCAGCAGTGAACGGGACCACCTCCAAGAGACCCAGTACTTC. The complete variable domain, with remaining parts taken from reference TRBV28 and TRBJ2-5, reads DVKVTQSSRYLVKRTGEKVFLECVQDMDHENMFWYRQDPGLGLRLIYFSYDVKMKEKGDIPEGYSVSREKKERFSLILESASTNQTSMYLCASSERDHLQETQYFGPGTRLLVL.

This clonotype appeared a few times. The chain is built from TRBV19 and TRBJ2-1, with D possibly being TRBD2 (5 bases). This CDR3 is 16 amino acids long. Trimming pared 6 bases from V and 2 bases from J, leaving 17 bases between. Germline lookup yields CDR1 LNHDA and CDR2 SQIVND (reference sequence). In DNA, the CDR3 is TGTGCCAGTAGCTTCTCGAGGGCATTAACCTACAATGAGCAGTTCTTC. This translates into CASSFSRALTYNEQFF.

The CDR3 DNA is TGTGCCAGTAATCCGGGACAGGGAGAAGCTTTCTTT. Protein sequence: CASNPGQGEAFF. The chain employs TRBV19 and TRBJ1-1, with TRBD1 matching 9 bases. Germline V CDR1 and CDR2: LNHDA, SQIVND (reference sequence). V was clipped by 7 bases and J by 8 bases; unmatched bases: 5. This CDR3 region has 12 residues.

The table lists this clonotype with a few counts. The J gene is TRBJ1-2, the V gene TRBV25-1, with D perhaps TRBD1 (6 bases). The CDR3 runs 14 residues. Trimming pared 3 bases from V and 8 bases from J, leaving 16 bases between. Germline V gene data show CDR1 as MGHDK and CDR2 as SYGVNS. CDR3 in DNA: TGTGCCAGCAGTGACAGGGGCCGGGTATGGGGCTACACCTTC. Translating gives CASSDRGRVWGYTF.

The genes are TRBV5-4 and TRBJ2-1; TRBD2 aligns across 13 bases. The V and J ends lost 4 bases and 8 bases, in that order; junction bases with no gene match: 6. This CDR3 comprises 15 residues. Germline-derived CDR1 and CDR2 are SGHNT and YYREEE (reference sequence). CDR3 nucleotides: TGTGCCAGCAGCCACGGACTAGCGGGAGAAGATGAGCAGTTCTTC. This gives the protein CASSHGLAGEDEQFF.

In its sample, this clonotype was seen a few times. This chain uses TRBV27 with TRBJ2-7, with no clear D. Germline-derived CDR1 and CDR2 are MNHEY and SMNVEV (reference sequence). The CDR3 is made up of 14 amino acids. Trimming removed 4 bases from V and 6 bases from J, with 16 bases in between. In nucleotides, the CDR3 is TGTGCCAGCAGTTCTTACCACCCACGACGCGAGCAGTACTTC. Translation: CASSSYHPRREQYF.

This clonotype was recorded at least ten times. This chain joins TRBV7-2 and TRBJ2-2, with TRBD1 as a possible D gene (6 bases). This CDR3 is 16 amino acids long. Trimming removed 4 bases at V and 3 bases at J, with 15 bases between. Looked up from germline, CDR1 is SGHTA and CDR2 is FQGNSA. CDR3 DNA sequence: TGTGCCAGCAGCTCGATAGGGGGTCAGGACACCGGGGAGCTGTTTTTT. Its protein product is CASSSIGGQDTGELFF. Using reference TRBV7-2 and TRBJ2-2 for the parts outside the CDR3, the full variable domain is GAGVSQSPSNKVTEKGKDVELRCDPISGHTALYWYRQSLGQGLEFLIYFQGNSAPDKSGLPSDRFSAERTGGSVSTLTIQRTQQEDSAVYLCASSSIGGQDTGELFFGEGSRLTVL.

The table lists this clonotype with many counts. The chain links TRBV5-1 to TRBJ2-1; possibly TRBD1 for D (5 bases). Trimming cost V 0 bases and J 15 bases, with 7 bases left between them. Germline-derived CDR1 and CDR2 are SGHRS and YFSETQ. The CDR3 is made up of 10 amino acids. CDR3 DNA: TGCGCCAGCAGCTTGGACAGGTTGTTCTTC. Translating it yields CASSLDRLFF.

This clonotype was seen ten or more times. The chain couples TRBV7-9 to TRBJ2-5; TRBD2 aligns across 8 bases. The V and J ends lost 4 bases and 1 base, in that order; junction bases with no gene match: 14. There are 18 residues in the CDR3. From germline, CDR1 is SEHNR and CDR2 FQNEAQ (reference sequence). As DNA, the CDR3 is TGTGCCAGCAGCTCCCTAGAGGTCGGGCGGGAGGTCCAAGAGACCCAGTACTTC. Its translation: CASSSLEVGREVQETQYF.

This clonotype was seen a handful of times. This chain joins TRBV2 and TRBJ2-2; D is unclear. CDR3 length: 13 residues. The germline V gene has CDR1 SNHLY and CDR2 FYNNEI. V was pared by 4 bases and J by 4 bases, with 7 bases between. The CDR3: CASSGSSTGELFF. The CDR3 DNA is TGTGCCAGCAGTGGTTCATCCACCGGGGAGCTGTTTTTT.